Listed here is a single T cell receptor (beta chain). Its antigen is unidentified. Having been cultured for less than 12 days, the cells underwent CD4+ T cell isolation. The participants, recipients of two vaccine doses, got either BNT162b2 or mRNA-1273. According to the study, vaccine recipients showed no prior SARS-CoV-2 infection and negative nucleocapsid antibodies. This specimen comes from a study of vaccination effects on CD4 cells after COVID-19. On the study more broadly: Post-vaccine specimens were collected at a median of 72 days following the second dose.

Notes on the study in general: Cross-reactivity toward common cold coronaviruses was confined to only 1 of 255 vaccine-induced clones in healthy vaccinees.

The assay was immunoSEQ multiplex PCR, and TCRdb's table has in-frame clones only and misses some. Among fewer than 75,000 clones, about four fifths were seen once, and the ten largest hold around 4%. The CDR3 has 15 amino acids. Germline loops: CDR1 KGHSH, CDR2 LQKENI. V dropped 3 bases and J dropped 4 bases, with 15 bases sitting between them. This sequence originates from a human donor who received a COVID-19 vaccine. The rearrangement links TRBV18 to TRBJ2-5, with a tentative D call TRBD2 (7 bases). The material was CD4+ T cells from PBMCs cultured without peptide, obtained after COVID-19 vaccination. The chain's CDR3 is CASSPSGGGGETQYF. The CDR3 coding sequence is TGTGCCAGCTCACCCTCGGGGGGCGGCGGAGAGACCCAGTACTTC.